What follows is one TCR beta chain and its context. This clone was recorded only once. The clone's antigen remains unknown. No much larger clone exists at a distance of one base, and base qualities are not known. Library generation was performed with the immunoSEQ multiplex PCR assay. For the multiplex PCR, a mixture combining 60 forward primers for TCR Vbeta segments and 13 reverse primers for TCR Jbeta segments was used. The CDR3 region of rearranged TCR beta genes was amplified from genomic DNA with a multiplex PCR assay. The amplified TCR beta libraries were sequenced on the Illumina HiSeq System as 87-base-pair reads. As for the original processing: A later analysis counted some 80 million unique TCR beta chains across the 500 to 850 repertoires, and roughly 9.9 million of these chains were shared by at least two donors. A nearest-neighbor algorithm error-corrected the raw reads and collapsed the reads into unique sequences, merging closely related sequences to remove PCR and sequencing errors. V, D and J gene segments were assigned by aligning CDR3 sequences to IMGT reference sequences. For a sequence to be retained, a match of at least six nucleotides was required to both a V gene segment and a J gene segment. Rearrangements were called productive when the CDR3 lacked stop codons and stayed in frame with V and J; all others were non-productive. CDR3 was defined by IMGT convention, running from the second conserved V-encoded cysteine to the conserved J-encoded phenylalanine. The earlier analysis of 587 of the donors excluded sequences that lacked an unambiguous match to a single V gene segment. In an earlier analysis of 500 to 750 of the donors, V segments were called functional above 56.7% productive rearrangements and were called segregating when the between-donor standard deviation exceeded 5%. A statistical classification framework was built for diagnosing cytomegalovirus status from the catalog of TCR beta chain sequences. In a later analysis, TCR nucleotide sequences were compared against IMGT/GENE-DB human TR gene sequences so that V and J genes could be assigned. A later analysis assigned CDR3 sequences and most-parsimonious VDJ recombination scenarios with the TCRdist pipeline. In a later analysis, each TCR beta chain was defined by its CDR3 amino acid sequence together with its V-gene family, and reads without a unique V-gene family were excluded. To address suspected cross-contamination and a sequencing artifact, a later analysis removed approximately 600 highly shared, low-generation-probability nucleotide sequences. In a later analysis, a clonal expansion index was calculated for each public chain from normalized within-repertoire ranks of inferred template counts. Generation probabilities in a later analysis came from a VDJ recombination model fitted to out-of-frame rearrangements, and those results were checked against IGoR. A later analysis scored TCR-TCR, TCR-HLA and TCR-CMV co-occurrence with hypergeometric tests, applying a repertoire-size bias correction to TCR pairs. A later analysis estimated false discovery rates by permuting HLA or CMV assignments 20 times. In a later analysis, co-occurring TCRs were grouped with DBSCAN, and TCRdist sequence similarity was added when clustering was performed within HLA-allele-positive subsets. Repertoires with fewer than 30,000 or more than 120,000 public chains, plus five repertoires with anomalous nucleotide sharing, were excluded from co-occurrence clustering. TCRdb stores this immuneACCESS table with in-frame sequences only. Part of the clones is absent; in the studies checked, under half of the shortfall reflects unresolved V genes, and no reason is known for the rest. That table is the source of V, J and clone size, and D and trimming were worked out from the DNA. This sample is represented by 110,000 to 150,000 clones; about 76% of them were singletons. The top ten clones comprise less than 5% of the sample.

The cohort comprised more than 550 healthy bone marrow donors. All cohort members were sampled while nominally healthy, although unrecorded immune exposures were likely present. The donor was CMV seronegative and belonged to the group of roughly 330 seronegative cohort members. A peripheral blood sample was collected from each donor, and TCR beta sequencing was performed on peripheral blood mononuclear cells. Genomic DNA extraction from the blood cell samples was performed with the Qiagen DNeasy Blood Extraction Kit. The data are from a study of cytomegalovirus exposure and HLA in healthy donors (TCRdb year 2017). Background on the whole study: According to an earlier analysis of 587 of the donors, 150 million to 200 million T cells yielded roughly 110 million unique TCR beta sequences and 276 Gb of sequence data. Around 300 gigabases of sequencing data and tens of millions of unique TCR sequences were included in an early release covering 500 to 750 HLA-typed donors. Among the approximately 400 genotyped donors, around 81% belonged to the genetic ancestry cluster associated with self-reported Caucasian donors. The study aimed to test whether cataloging public T cell receptors could reveal signatures of past pathogen exposure. Using immunosequencing, the study profiled T cell repertoires from 640 or so subjects and related those repertoires to cytomegalovirus serostatus. In addition to the first cohort of approximately 670 subjects, a separate validation cohort of 120 different subjects was used. The study combined high-throughput TCR immunosequencing, statistical association of individual TCRs with disease status, and machine learning to predict cytomegalovirus infection status. In a later analysis, previously published TCR beta repertoires from 666 donors were re-analyzed and high-resolution HLA genotyping was added so that TCR occurrence patterns could be studied. In the later analysis, no new phenotypic data were used to find candidate immune exposures; instead, reliance was placed on TCR beta sequences and their occurrence across donors. An earlier analysis of several hundred of the donors used high-throughput TCR beta sequencing to judge whether each TCR beta V gene segment behaved as functional or pseudogenic. Donor age, sex, ethnicity and CMV serostatus were collected together with the repertoire data. In a later genetic analysis, genome-wide SNP genotypes for about 65% of the 666 donors were used, and that subset was treated as a discovery cohort. All discovery cohort repertoires had been generated on a single sequencing platform. Class I and class II HLA loci were covered by the typing at four-digit resolution. Typing coverage varied by locus: 629-630 donors for A, B, C, DRB1 and DQB1; approximately 500 for DQA1; about 600 for DPA1; around 450 for DPB1. Four or five DR-DQ haplotypes were treated as single units for association and clustering because of strong linkage in the cohort. Among a few hundred genotyped donors of the cohort, an average of about 240,000 unique TCR beta nucleotide sequences were sequenced per donor, about a sixth of them non-productive. On the study overall, not on this receptor specifically: Because counts were too low, about 15 rarely observed V segments, including chromosome 9 orphons, were left out of the earlier analysis of 587 of the donors. A further reported finding was that TCR beta sequences accurately predicted the HLA-A and HLA-B alleles for most subjects in the first cohort. Several of the top co-occurrence clusters appeared to be linked to parvovirus B19, influenza, CMV and Epstein-Barr virus, according to a later analysis. The cohort was sequenced for TCR beta chains only, and without alpha or paired-chain data the features that could be detected were limited. In vitro tests confirmed that a few of the cytomegalovirus-associated TCR beta chains recognize cytomegalovirus antigens. Because HLA typing was unavailable for some donors at each locus, only the typed subset was used in association tests. Roughly uniform sequencing depth across donors was assumed in presence/absence analyses, although this assumption may not hold. The study gave a list of more than 150 TCR beta chains associated with cytomegalovirus. In a later analysis, most CMV-associated TCR beta chains were found to appear HLA-restricted, with HLA associations seemingly driven largely by CMV exposure. In a later analysis, about 16,000 TCR beta sequences were associated with specific HLA alleles at a false discovery rate of 0.05. In a later analysis, TCR association rates were found to vary across HLA loci, with the most associated TCRs seen for DRB1 alleles and the fewest for HLA-C alleles. Linkage disequilibrium might explain the correlated functional status among segregating V segments, but an unknown experimental factor could not be ruled out. Across donors, most TCR sequences were observed very rarely, whereas some public TCRs were present in many individuals. An earlier analysis of several hundred of the donors showed that most TCR beta V segments appeared in productive rearrangements either about 87% or about 30% of the time, which broadly matched IMGT annotations. A later analysis found that HLA-associated TCR beta chains were more clonally expanded and had lower generation probabilities than equally common non-associated chains. According to a later genetic analysis, donors in an Asian-associated ancestry cluster had fewer N-insertions in productive TCRs than the roughly 660-donor mean. When HLA alleles, especially DR and DQ, strongly co-occurred, TCR associations were difficult to assign to individual alleles. Cytomegalovirus status was reported to be diagnosed by the classifier with high specificity and sensitivity in both the original and validation cohorts. A cluster of highly shared sequence variants was judged likely to represent a technical artifact of the sequencing pipeline. The only immune exposure information available for the cohort was CMV serostatus. A later genetic analysis associated a missense DCLRE1C variant with V-gene and J-gene trimming of TCR beta chains, and an independent cohort replicated the association. The authors suggested that the approach could potentially be generalized to other disease states and immunological phenotypes.

This sequence originates from a male donor in good health and CMV-seronegative. The sample taken for sequencing was PBMCs.

Here the CDR3 is given as CASSPHPGEQYF. The DNA sequence reads TGTGCCAGCAGTCCTCATCCGGGGGAGCAGTACTTC. Recombination connected TRBV6-1 to TRBJ2-7, with TRBD2 as a weak D call on 5 bases. The germline V gene supplies CDR1 MNHNS and CDR2 SASEGT. V and J lose 5 bases and 7 bases, and a span of 12 bases separates them. The CDR3 starts with the cysteine, ends with the phenylalanine, and has 12 residues. Just CDR3 DNA is preserved here, 36 bases in frame from base 1.